A selection of T cell receptor beta chains follows, all from one sample in a study of shared clonotypes between healthy human individuals. Libraries were prepared by immunoSEQ multiplex PCR; TCRdb keeps only in-frame clonotypes and omits some of them. The sample has hundreds of thousands of clones; 90% to 95% are singletons. Sequencing input: naive CD8+ T cells sorted from blood. Receptor source: a young woman in good health. Both conserved end residues are part of each CDR3. Each record gives: D gene, J gene, V gene, clone size, CDR3 DNA, CDR3 protein. A D gene is named only where the DNA matches it firmly. Size values are once, few and many counts, or a class for expanded clones, and some rows have none.

d_call: TRBD1
j_call: TRBJ1-1
v_call: TRBV27
clone_size: .
cdr3_nt: TGTGCCAGCAGTTTTGGGACAGGGGCTTTTAGTGAAGCTTTCTTT
cdr3_aa: CASSFGTGAFSEAFF

d_call: TRBD2
j_call: TRBJ2-1
v_call: TRBV10-2
clone_size: .
cdr3_nt: TGCGCCAGCAGTAGGACTAGCGGGAGGGAAAATGAGCAGTTCTTC
cdr3_aa: CASSRTSGRENEQFF

d_call: .
j_call: TRBJ2-1
v_call: TRBV4-2
clone_size: once
cdr3_nt: TGTGCCAGCAGCCCCGAGACAGGTTGGGATTTAAATGAGCAGTTCTTC
cdr3_aa: CASSPETGWDLNEQFF

d_call: TRBD1
j_call: TRBJ1-4
v_call: TRBV4-1
clone_size: .
cdr3_nt: TGCGCCAGCAGCCTCAGACAGGGGGCTGGTGAAAAACTGTTTTTT
cdr3_aa: CASSLRQGAGEKLFF

d_call: .
j_call: TRBJ1-5
v_call: TRBV27
clone_size: .
cdr3_nt: TGTGCCAGCAGCCCAGGGTCGGTGGAGTACAATCAGCCCCAGCATTTT
cdr3_aa: CASSPGSVEYNQPQHF

d_call: .
j_call: TRBJ2-7
v_call: TRBV7-9
clone_size: .
cdr3_nt: TGTGCCAGCAGCGCGGCTATAGACTCTAGTGGGAGCAACTACGAGCAGTACTTC
cdr3_aa: CASSAAIDSSGSNYEQYF

d_call: TRBD2
j_call: TRBJ2-7
v_call: TRBV5-1
clone_size: .
cdr3_nt: TGCGCCAGCAGCGCCTCCCGGGGACTAGCGGGAGGAGACGAGCAGTACTTC
cdr3_aa: CASSASRGLAGGDEQYF

d_call: .
j_call: TRBJ2-3
v_call: TRBV27
clone_size: once
cdr3_nt: TGTGCCAGCAGTTTTGGTGTCGGGGGCGCAGATACGCAGTATTTT
cdr3_aa: CASSFGVGGADTQYF

d_call: .
j_call: TRBJ2-1
v_call: TRBV7-6
clone_size: .
cdr3_nt: TGTGCCAGCAGCCCCGGAGGCGGGGAGCAGTTCTTC
cdr3_aa: CASSPGGGEQFF

d_call: .
j_call: TRBJ2-1
v_call: TRBV29-1
clone_size: .
cdr3_nt: TGCAGCGTTCTAGATATGGGCAAGAGCTCCTACAATGAGCAGTTCTTC
cdr3_aa: CSVLDMGKSSYNEQFF

d_call: .
j_call: TRBJ2-3
v_call: TRBV6-5
clone_size: once
cdr3_nt: TGTGCCAGCAGCGACTTCGGCACAGATACGCAGTATTTT
cdr3_aa: CASSDFGTDTQYF

d_call: .
j_call: TRBJ1-2
v_call: TRBV5-6
clone_size: .
cdr3_nt: TGTGCCAGCAGCTTGGCAGGACGGAACTATGGCTACACCTTC
cdr3_aa: CASSLAGRNYGYTF

d_call: TRBD2
j_call: TRBJ2-5
v_call: TRBV7-8
clone_size: .
cdr3_nt: TGTGCCAGCAGCATAACCGGGACTAGCGTCAAAGAGACCCAGTACTTC
cdr3_aa: CASSITGTSVKETQYF

d_call: .
j_call: TRBJ2-7
v_call: TRBV30
clone_size: .
cdr3_nt: TGTGCCTGGAGTGTACGGGCGGTCTTAGCCTACGAGCAGTACTTC
cdr3_aa: CAWSVRAVLAYEQYF

d_call: TRBD2
j_call: TRBJ2-5
v_call: TRBV10-2
clone_size: .
cdr3_nt: TGCGCCAGCAGTGAGTCGTGGCGGGAGGGCCGTGAGACCCAGTACTTC
cdr3_aa: CASSESWREGRETQYF

d_call: .
j_call: TRBJ2-7
v_call: TRBV11-2
clone_size: once
cdr3_nt: TGTGCCAGCAGCTTAATAACAGGCACCTACGAGCAGTACTTC
cdr3_aa: CASSLITGTYEQYF

d_call: TRBD1
j_call: TRBJ2-5
v_call: TRBV7-8
clone_size: .
cdr3_nt: TGTGCCAGCAGCACCACCGGGACAGGGGCCATTAGTTGGAAAGAGACCCAGTACTTC
cdr3_aa: CASSTTGTGAISWKETQYF

d_call: TRBD2
j_call: TRBJ2-7
v_call: TRBV29-1
clone_size: .
cdr3_nt: TGCAGCGTTGTTACTAGCGGGATCGGATCCTACGAGCAGTACTTC
cdr3_aa: CSVVTSGIGSYEQYF

d_call: .
j_call: TRBJ1-2
v_call: TRBV30
clone_size: .
cdr3_nt: TGTGCCTGGAGTGTACAGGGCGACTATGGCTACACCTTC
cdr3_aa: CAWSVQGDYGYTF

d_call: .
j_call: TRBJ2-7
v_call: TRBV7-9
clone_size: .
cdr3_nt: TGTGCCAGCAGCTTAGCGGGGGCTGCGTACGAGCAGTACTTC
cdr3_aa: CASSLAGAAYEQYF

d_call: .
j_call: TRBJ1-5
v_call: TRBV27
clone_size: .
cdr3_nt: TGTGCCAGCAGTTTATCGAGCGAAAATAGCAATCAGCCCCAGCATTTT
cdr3_aa: CASSLSSENSNQPQHF

d_call: .
j_call: TRBJ2-7
v_call: TRBV7-2
clone_size: .
cdr3_nt: TGTGCCAGCAGCTTACAGGCCGAGCAGTACTTC
cdr3_aa: CASSLQAEQYF

d_call: TRBD1
j_call: TRBJ2-7
v_call: TRBV19
clone_size: .
cdr3_nt: TGTGCCAGTAGTATCAGGCAGGGGGCCGAGCAGTACTTC
cdr3_aa: CASSIRQGAEQYF

d_call: .
j_call: TRBJ2-3
v_call: TRBV5-4
clone_size: .
cdr3_nt: TGTGCCAGCAGCTTGGCCGTGATAGCAGATACGCAGTATTTT
cdr3_aa: CASSLAVIADTQYF

d_call: .
j_call: TRBJ1-2
v_call: TRBV5-6
clone_size: few
cdr3_nt: TGTGCCAGCAGCTTGGGATCTAGCGGCGGCTACACCTTC
cdr3_aa: CASSLGSSGGYTF

d_call: .
j_call: TRBJ1-5
v_call: TRBV30
clone_size: .
cdr3_nt: TGTGCCTGGAGTGTACGGGAGGGAAGCAATCAGCCCCAGCATTTT
cdr3_aa: CAWSVREGSNQPQHF

d_call: TRBD2
j_call: TRBJ2-7
v_call: TRBV2
clone_size: .
cdr3_nt: TGTGCCAGCAGTGTCGGCGGGAGGGCCGACGAGCAGTACTTT
cdr3_aa: CASSVGGRADEQYF

d_call: .
j_call: TRBJ1-2
v_call: TRBV15
clone_size: .
cdr3_nt: TGTGCCACCAGGGGGGTAGGCTACACCTTC
cdr3_aa: CATRGVGYTF

d_call: .
j_call: TRBJ2-3
v_call: TRBV4-1
clone_size: .
cdr3_nt: TGCGCCAGCAGCCAAGATGCCGGGACGCCTAGGGGTACGCAGTATTTT
cdr3_aa: CASSQDAGTPRGTQYF

d_call: TRBD1
j_call: TRBJ1-5
v_call: TRBV29-1
clone_size: .
cdr3_nt: TGCAGCGTGCAGGACAGGGGGGATAGCAATCAGCCCCAGCATTTT
cdr3_aa: CSVQDRGDSNQPQHF

d_call: TRBD2
j_call: TRBJ2-3
v_call: TRBV2
clone_size: .
cdr3_nt: TGTGCCAGCGGACCAGCGGGAGGTTGGGATACGCAGTATTTT
cdr3_aa: CASGPAGGWDTQYF

d_call: .
j_call: TRBJ1-2
v_call: TRBV19
clone_size: .
cdr3_nt: TGTGCCAGTAATCCGGGTAATGGCTACACCTTC
cdr3_aa: CASNPGNGYTF

d_call: .
j_call: TRBJ1-5
v_call: TRBV28
clone_size: few
cdr3_nt: TGTGCCAGCAGTCTATCTTCCTATCAGCCCCAGCATTTT
cdr3_aa: CASSLSSYQPQHF

d_call: TRBD2
j_call: TRBJ2-7
v_call: TRBV7-9
clone_size: .
cdr3_nt: TGTGCCAGCAGCTTCTCGGGAGGACCGATCTACGAGCAGTACTTC
cdr3_aa: CASSFSGGPIYEQYF